This T cell receptor beta chain was retrieved from a study of blood T cell repertoires in COVID-19. Study-wide background: PBMCs, B-cell-depleted T cells, or T cells provided the cDNA or gDNA that made up the material.

Study processing details: Using reference gene primer amplification, nucleated cell counts were estimated. Sequencing was performed with immunoSEQ multiplex PCR; in TCRdb, only in-frame clones are kept and a portion is missing. V and J calls and clone size are given by that table; D and trimming were obtained from the DNA. The sample records 130,000 or so clones, around 85% being singletons. Germline V gives CDR1 SGHRS, CDR2 YFSETQ. There are 14 residues in the CDR3. Trimming took off 3 bases at V and 3 bases at J, with 10 bases between the two ends. Living in about two dozen US areas, the participants were between about 18 and 100 years of age. Which cohort a participant joined came from the clinical history participants gave.

The V gene is TRBV5-1, the J gene TRBJ2-1; a possible D gene is TRBD2 (6 bases). The receptor's source is a man over 45 who had recovered from COVID-19. Sequences were obtained from PBMCs or T cells enriched from blood (not recorded which). CDR3 bases: TGCGCCAGCAGCTCGGAGGGAAACTACAATGAGCAGTTCTTC. This translates into CASSSEGNYNEQFF.